This T cell receptor (beta chain) was captured by sequencing in a study of T cell repertoires in cytomegalovirus infection. About the research overall: Public TCR beta signatures marked donors with CMV infection and the matching HLA.

General study points: The cumulative frequency of public TCR beta families identified carriers of CMV plus the relevant HLA.

V was pared by 0 bases and J by 4 bases, with 15 bases between. CDR3 length: 16 amino acids. Looked up from germline, CDR1 is MGHRA and CDR2 is YSYEKL. TCRdb analysed the reads with MiXCR anew, one entry per CDR3 protein. The sample records about a million distinct CDR3 sequences, roughly 30% being singletons. The sample holds one count of this clonotype. Its antigen is not identified. This chain joins TRBV4-1 and TRBJ1-1; D unresolved. The starting material was cultured CD8+ T cells from PBMCs, obtained from culture after CMV antigen stimulation. This receptor was obtained from a human donor in good health (CMV status not recorded). Some clones in this sample may be carry-over from other donors' samples. The CDR3 here is CASSQDIVHQVTEAFF. In nucleotides, the CDR3 is TGCGCCAGCAGCCAAGATATAGTCCATCAGGTCACTGAAGCTTTCTTT.